This TCR beta chain was sequenced in a study of cytomegalovirus exposure and HLA in healthy donors. In the study overall: Inside one of the first data releases sat about 85 million unique TCRs taken from HLA-typed donors.

A word on this clone: The antigen remains undetermined.

Study-wide points: Sequencing artifact likely explains a cluster of highly shared sequence variants. In a later analysis, a missense DCLRE1C variant was linked to TCR beta V- and J-gene trimming.

Primers for the PCR totalled 60 Vbeta and 13 Jbeta. Data came from immunoSEQ multiplex PCR; TCRdb stores just in-frame clones and leaves some out. The sample carries around 130,000 clones, 70% to 85% recorded once. Trimming at V came to 5 bases and at J to 9 bases, leaving 10 bases not matched to a gene. Germline values: CDR1 SGHTA, CDR2 FQGNSA. The CDR3 runs 15 residues. The sequence derives from a woman younger than 30 in good health and CMV-seropositive. The V call is TRBV7-2, the J call TRBJ1-6; TRBD1 agrees at 7 bases. The sequencing input was PBMCs. This CDR3 is CASSVTGDVSSPLHF. The CDR3 DNA is TGTGCCAGCAGCGTAACAGGGGATGTGAGTTCACCCCTCCACTTT.